The entry below gives a single TCR beta chain sequence along with its context. The time point is: inflamed ileum from the surgical specimen. Trimming took off 5 bases at V and 6 bases at J, with 17 bases between the two ends. The CDR3 loop spans 14 amino acids. Germline CDR1 is SGHAT and CDR2 is FQDESV (reference sequence). This entry belongs to a study of T cell repertoires in ileal Crohn's disease. Measured with immunoSEQ multiplex PCR; TCRdb has only the in-frame clones, and not every one. The sample holds some 11,000 clones; 80% to 90% are singletons and the top ten take over 7.5%. The chain links TRBV11-1 to TRBJ2-7; maybe TRBD1 (6 bases). The material sequenced was ileal tissue. This TCR was recovered from an adult with Crohn's disease. For the CDR3, the DNA is TGTGCCAGCAGCCGGGGAGCAGGGGCTGGCGAGCAGTACTTC. Protein sequence: CASSRGAGAGEQYF.